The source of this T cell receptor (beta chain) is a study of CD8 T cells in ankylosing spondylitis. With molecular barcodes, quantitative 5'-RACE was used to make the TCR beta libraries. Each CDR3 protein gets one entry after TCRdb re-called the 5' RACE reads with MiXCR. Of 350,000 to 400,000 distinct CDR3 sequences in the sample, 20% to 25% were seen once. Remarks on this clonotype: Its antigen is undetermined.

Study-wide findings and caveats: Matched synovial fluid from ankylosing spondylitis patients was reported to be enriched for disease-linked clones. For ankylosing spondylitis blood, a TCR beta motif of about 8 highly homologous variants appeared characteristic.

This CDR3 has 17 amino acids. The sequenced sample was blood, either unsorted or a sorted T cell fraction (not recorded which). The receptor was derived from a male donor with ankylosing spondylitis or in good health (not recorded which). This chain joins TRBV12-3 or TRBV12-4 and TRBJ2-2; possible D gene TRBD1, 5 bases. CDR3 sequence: CTRSPDRNFINTGELFF. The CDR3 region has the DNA TGTACCCGCAGTCCTGACAGAAATTTTATTAACACCGGGGAGCTGTTTTTT.